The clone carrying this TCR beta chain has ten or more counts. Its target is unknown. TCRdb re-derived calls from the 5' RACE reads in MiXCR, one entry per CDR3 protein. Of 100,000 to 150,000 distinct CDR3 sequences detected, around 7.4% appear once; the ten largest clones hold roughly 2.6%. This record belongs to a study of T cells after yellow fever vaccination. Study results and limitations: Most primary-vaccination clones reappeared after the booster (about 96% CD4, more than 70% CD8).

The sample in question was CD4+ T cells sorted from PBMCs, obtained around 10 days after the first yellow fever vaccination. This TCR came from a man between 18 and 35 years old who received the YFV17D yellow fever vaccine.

The CDR3 coding sequence is TGTGCCATCAGTAAGGACAGGGTGGATCAGCCCCAGTATTTT. As protein: CAISKDRVDQPQYF. This rearrangement joins TRBV10-3 to TRBJ1-5; TRBD1 matches 8 bases. The J call may be in error: the DNA end matches TRBJ2-3 better. The CDR3 totals 14 residues. Germline-derived CDR1 and CDR2 are ENHRY and SYGVKD.